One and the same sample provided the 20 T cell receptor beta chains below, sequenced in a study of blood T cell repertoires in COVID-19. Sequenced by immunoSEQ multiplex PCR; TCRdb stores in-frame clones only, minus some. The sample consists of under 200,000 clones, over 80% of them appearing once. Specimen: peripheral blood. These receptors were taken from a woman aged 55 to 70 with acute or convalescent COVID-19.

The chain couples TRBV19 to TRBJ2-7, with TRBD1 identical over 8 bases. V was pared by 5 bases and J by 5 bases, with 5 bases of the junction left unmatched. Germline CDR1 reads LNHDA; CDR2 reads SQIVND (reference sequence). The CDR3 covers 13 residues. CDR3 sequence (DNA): TGTGCCAGTAGTGCCGGACAGGGAAACGAGCAGTACTTC. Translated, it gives CASSAGQGNEQYF.

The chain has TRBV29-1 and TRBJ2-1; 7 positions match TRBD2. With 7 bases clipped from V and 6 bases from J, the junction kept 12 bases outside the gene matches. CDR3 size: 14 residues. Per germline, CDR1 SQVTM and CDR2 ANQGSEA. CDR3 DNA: TGCAGCGGCATGCGGGGGACCGCTGGCAATGAGCAGTTCTTC. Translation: CSGMRGTAGNEQFF.

CDR3 nucleotides: TGTGCCAGCACTCTTACGGCCTATGGGGGCGCAATGGCTTTCTTT. This translates into CASTLTAYGGAMAFF. This chain connects TRBV2 to TRBJ1-1, with D maybe TRBD1 (6 bases). The CDR3 contains 15 residues. Trimming stripped 7 bases from V and 11 bases from J, with 26 bases between. CDR1 SNHLY and CDR2 FYNNEI come from the germline V gene.

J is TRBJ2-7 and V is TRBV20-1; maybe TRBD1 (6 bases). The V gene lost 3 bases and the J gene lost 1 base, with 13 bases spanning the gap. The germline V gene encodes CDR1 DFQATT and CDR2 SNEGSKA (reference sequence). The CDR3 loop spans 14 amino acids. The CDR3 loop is CSASYGGASYEQYF. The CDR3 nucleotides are TGCAGTGCTAGTTATGGGGGCGCGTCCTACGAGCAGTACTTC.

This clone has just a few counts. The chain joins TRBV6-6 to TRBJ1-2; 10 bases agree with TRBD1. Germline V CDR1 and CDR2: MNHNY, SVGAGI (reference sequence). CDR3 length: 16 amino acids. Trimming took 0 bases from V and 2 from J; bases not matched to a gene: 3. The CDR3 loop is CASSYSVTGGNYGYTF. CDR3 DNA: TGTGCCAGCAGTTACTCAGTGACAGGGGGCAACTATGGCTACACCTTC.

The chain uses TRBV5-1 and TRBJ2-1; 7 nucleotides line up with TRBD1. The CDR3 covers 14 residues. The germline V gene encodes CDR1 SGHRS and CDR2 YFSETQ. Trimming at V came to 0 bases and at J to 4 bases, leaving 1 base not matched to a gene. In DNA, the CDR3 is TGCGCCAGCAGCTTGGAACAGGGGTACAATGAGCAGTTCTTC. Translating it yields CASSLEQGYNEQFF. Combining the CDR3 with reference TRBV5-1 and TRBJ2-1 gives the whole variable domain KAGVTQTPRYLIKTRGQQVTLSCSPISGHRSVSWYQQTPGQGLQFLFEYFSETQRNKGNFPGRFSGRQFSNSRSEMNVSTLELGDSALYLCASSLEQGYNEQFFGPGTRLTVL.

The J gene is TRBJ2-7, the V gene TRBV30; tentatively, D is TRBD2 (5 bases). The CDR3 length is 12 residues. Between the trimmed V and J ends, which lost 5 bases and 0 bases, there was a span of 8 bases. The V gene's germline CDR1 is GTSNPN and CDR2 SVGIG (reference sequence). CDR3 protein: CAWGGSSYEQYF. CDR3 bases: TGTGCCTGGGGAGGTAGCTCCTACGAGCAGTACTTC.

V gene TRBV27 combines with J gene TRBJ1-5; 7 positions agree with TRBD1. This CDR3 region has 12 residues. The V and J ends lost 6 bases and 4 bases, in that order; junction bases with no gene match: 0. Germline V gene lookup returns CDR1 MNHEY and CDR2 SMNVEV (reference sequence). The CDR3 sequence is CASRTGNQPQHF. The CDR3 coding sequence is TGTGCCAGCAGGACAGGGAATCAGCCCCAGCATTTT.

CDR3 region: CASSIKDFWGNEQFF. Here the CDR3 DNA reads TGTGCCAGCAGCATTAAGGACTTTTGGGGCAATGAGCAGTTCTTC. The chain joins TRBV3-1 (or the pseudogene TRBV3-2) to TRBJ2-1, with a weak D call TRBD2 (5 bases). This CDR3 spans 15 amino acids. Trimming shortened V by 5 bases and J by 6 bases, and 17 bases separated the two germline ends. Germline lookup yields CDR1 LGHDT and CDR2 YNNKEL (reference sequence).

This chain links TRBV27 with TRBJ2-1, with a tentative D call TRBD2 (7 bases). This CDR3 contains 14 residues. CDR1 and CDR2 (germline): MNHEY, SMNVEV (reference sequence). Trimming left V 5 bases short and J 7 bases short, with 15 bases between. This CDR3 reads CASSRGGVWNEQFF. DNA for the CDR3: TGTGCCAGCAGTCGAGGGGGGGTATGGAATGAGCAGTTCTTC.

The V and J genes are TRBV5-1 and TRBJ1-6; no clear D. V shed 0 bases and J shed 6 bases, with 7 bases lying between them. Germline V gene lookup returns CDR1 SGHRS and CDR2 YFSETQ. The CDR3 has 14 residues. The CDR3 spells CASSLGQTNSPLHF. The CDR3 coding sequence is TGCGCCAGCAGCTTGGGACAAACTAATTCACCCCTCCACTTT.

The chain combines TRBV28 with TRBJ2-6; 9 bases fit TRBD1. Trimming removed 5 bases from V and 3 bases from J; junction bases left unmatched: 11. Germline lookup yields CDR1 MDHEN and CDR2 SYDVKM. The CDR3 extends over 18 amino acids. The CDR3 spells CASSPRDRDLFGANVLTF. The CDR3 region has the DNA TGTGCCAGCAGTCCCCGGGACAGGGATCTCTTTGGGGCCAACGTCCTGACTTTC.

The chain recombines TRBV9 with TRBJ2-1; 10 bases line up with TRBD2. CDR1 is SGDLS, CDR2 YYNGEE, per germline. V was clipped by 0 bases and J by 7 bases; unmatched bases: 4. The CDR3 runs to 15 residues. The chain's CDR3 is CASSVERGGRNEQFF. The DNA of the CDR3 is TGTGCCAGCAGCGTAGAGCGGGGGGGAAGGAATGAGCAGTTCTTC.

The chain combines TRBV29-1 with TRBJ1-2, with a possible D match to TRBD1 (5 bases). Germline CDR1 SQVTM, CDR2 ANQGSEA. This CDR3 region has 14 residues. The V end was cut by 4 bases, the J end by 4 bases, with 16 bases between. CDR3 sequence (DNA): TGCAGCGTTGGAGCGGGCTCCGGGACCTATGGCTACACCTTC. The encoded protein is CSVGAGSGTYGYTF. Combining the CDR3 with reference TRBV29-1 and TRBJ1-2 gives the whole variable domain SAVISQKPSRDICQRGTSLTIQCQVDSQVTMMFWYRQQPGQSLTLIATANQGSEATYESGFVIDKFPISRPNLTFSTLTVSNMSPEDSSIYLCSVGAGSGTYGYTFGSGTRLTVV.

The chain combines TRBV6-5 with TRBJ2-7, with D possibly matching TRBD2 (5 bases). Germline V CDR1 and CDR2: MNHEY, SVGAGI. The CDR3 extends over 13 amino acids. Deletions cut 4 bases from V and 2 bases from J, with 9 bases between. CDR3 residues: CASSLRETYEQYF. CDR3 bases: TGTGCCAGCAGTTTACGGGAAACCTACGAGCAGTACTTC.

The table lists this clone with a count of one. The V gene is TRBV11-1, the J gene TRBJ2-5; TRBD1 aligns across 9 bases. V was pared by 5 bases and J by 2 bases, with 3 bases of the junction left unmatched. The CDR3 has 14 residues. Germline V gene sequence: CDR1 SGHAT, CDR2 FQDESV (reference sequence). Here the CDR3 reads CASSRGQGQETQYF. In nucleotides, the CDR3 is TGTGCCAGCAGCCGCGGACAGGGGCAAGAGACCCAGTACTTC. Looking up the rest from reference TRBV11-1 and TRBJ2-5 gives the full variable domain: EAEVAQSPRYKITEKSQAVAFWCDPISGHATLYWYRQILGQGPELLVQFQDESVVDDSQLPKDRFSAERLKGVDSTLKIQPAELGDSAMYLCASSRGQGQETQYFGPGTRLLVL.

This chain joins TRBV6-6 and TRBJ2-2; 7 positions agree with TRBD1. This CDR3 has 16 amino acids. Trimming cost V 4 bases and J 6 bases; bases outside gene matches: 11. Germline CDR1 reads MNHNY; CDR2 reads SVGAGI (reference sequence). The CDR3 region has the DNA TGTGCCAGCAGTTTCCCCTTACAGGGGTCGGCCGGGGAGCTGTTTTTT. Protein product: CASSFPLQGSAGELFF.

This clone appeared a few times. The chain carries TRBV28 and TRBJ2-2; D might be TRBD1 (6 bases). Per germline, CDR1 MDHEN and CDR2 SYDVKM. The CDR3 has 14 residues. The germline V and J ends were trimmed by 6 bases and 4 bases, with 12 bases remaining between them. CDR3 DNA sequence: TGTGCCAGCAGGCCACAGGGATTCACCGGGGAGCTGTTTTTT. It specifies CASRPQGFTGELFF.

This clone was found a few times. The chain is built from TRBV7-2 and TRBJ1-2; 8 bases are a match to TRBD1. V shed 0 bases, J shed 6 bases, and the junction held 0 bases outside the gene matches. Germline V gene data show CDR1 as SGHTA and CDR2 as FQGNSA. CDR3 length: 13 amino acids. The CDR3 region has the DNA TGTGCCAGCAGCTTAGCGACAGGGGATGGCTACACCTTC. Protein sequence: CASSLATGDGYTF. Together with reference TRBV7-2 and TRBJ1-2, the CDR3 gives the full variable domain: GAGVSQSPSNKVTEKGKDVELRCDPISGHTALYWYRQSLGQGLEFLIYFQGNSAPDKSGLPSDRFSAERTGGSVSTLTIQRTQQEDSAVYLCASSLATGDGYTFGSGTRLTVV.

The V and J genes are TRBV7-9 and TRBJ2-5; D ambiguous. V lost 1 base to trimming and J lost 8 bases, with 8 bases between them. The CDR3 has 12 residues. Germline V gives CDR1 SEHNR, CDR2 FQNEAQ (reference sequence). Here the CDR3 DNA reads TGTGCCAGCAGCTTAGAAGCTCCAACCCAGTACTTC. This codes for CASSLEAPTQYF.